Detailed here is one T cell receptor (beta chain). This sample is drawn from a study of technical replicates of blood from a handful of donors. Germline CDR1 reads SGDLS; CDR2 reads YYNGEE. The CDR3 spans 14 residues. V was trimmed by 2 bases and J by 7 bases, leaving 15 bases between them. TCRdb's table, derived via immunoSEQ multiplex PCR, lists solely in-frame clones and lacks some. The table lists approximately 13,000 clones, approximately 80% of them singletons. The TCR was taken from a human donor in good health. The rearrangement joins TRBV9 to TRBJ1-1; TRBD1 is a possible D gene (5 bases). Material: PBMCs. The CDR3 reads CASSVGWGGDEAFF. In nucleotides, the CDR3 is TGTGCCAGCAGCGTCGGTTGGGGAGGGGATGAAGCTTTCTTT.